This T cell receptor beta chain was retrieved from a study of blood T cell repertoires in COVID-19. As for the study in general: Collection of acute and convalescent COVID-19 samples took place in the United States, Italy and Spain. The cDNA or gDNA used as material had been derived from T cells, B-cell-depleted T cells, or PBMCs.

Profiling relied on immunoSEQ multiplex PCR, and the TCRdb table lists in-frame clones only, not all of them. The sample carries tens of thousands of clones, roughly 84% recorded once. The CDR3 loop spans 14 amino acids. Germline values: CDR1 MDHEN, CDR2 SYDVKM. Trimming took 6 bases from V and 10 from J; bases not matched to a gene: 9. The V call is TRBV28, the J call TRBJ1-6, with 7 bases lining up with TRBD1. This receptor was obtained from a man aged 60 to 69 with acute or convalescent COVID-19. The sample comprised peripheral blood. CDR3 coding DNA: TGTGCCAGCAGCCTCAGAGGGGGCCGATCACCCCTCCACTTT. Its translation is CASSLRGGRSPLHF.